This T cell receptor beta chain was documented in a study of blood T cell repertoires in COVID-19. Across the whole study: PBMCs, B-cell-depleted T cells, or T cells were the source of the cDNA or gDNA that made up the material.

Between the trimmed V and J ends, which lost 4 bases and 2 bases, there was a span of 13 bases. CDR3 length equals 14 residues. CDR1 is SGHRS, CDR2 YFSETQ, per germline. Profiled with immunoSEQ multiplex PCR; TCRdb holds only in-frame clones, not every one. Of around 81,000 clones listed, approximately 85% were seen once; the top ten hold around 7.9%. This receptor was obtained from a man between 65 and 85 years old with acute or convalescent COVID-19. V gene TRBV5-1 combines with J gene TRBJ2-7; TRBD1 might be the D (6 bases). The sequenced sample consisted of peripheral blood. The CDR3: CASSRVQGPYEQYF. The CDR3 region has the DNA TGCGCCAGCAGCAGAGTACAGGGTCCCTACGAGCAGTACTTC.